These 24 T cell receptor beta chains share one sample of origin, sequenced in a study of T cell clonotyping in hematopoietic cell transplantation. Sequenced by immunoSEQ multiplex PCR; TCRdb stores in-frame clones only, minus some. The data hold over 25,000 clones, with nearly 97% observed a single time. Sequencing was done on a sample of peripheral blood mononuclear cells. The receptor source for this set is a man aged 50 to 60 in good health. Some clones in this sample may be carry-over from other donors' samples.

This rearrangement joins TRBV12-5 to TRBJ2-7, with D perhaps TRBD1 (6 bases). Per the germline V gene, CDR1 is LGHNT and CDR2 is FRNRAP. This CDR3 region has 14 residues. Trimming left V 3 bases short and J 3 bases short, with 12 bases between. The chain's CDR3 is CASGLHLDSYEQYF. The CDR3 region has the DNA TGTGCTAGTGGTTTACACCTGGACAGCTACGAGCAGTACTTC.

The chain carries TRBV19 and TRBJ2-7; a weak D match, TRBD1 (5 bases). This CDR3 spans 13 amino acids. Germline CDR1 LNHDA, CDR2 SQIVND (reference sequence). V dropped 3 bases and J dropped 2 bases, with 8 bases sitting between them. CDR3 in amino acids: CASSIGRAYEQYF. The DNA of the CDR3 is TGTGCCAGTAGTATCGGCAGGGCCTACGAGCAGTACTTC.

V and J are TRBV5-1 and TRBJ2-5, with 11 bases that match TRBD2. The J segment lost 2 bases and the V segment lost 0 bases, leaving 6 bases of the junction unmatched. CDR1 is SGHRS and CDR2 is YFSETQ in the germline V gene. This CDR3 has 17 residues. The DNA for the CDR3 is TGCGCCAGCAGCTTGGTCCCTAGCGGGGGGACGCAAGAGACCCAGTACTTC. Translating gives CASSLVPSGGTQETQYF.

This clone was seen only a few times. The sample carries other DNA sequences with the same CDR3. CDR3 amino acids: CASSLEPDQPQHF. The CDR3 DNA reads TGTGCCAGCAGCTTGGAGCCGGATCAGCCCCAGCATTTT. The chain recombines TRBV5-6 with TRBJ1-5, with D hard to call. Between the trimmed V and J ends, which lost 0 bases and 5 bases, there was a span of 6 bases. Per germline, CDR1 SGHDT and CDR2 YYEEEE. The CDR3 totals 13 residues.

The chain is built from TRBV2 and TRBJ2-5; D is perhaps TRBD1 (6 bases). CDR3 size: 14 residues. Germline V gives CDR1 SNHLY, CDR2 FYNNEI. V was clipped by 4 bases and J by 0 bases, with 9 bases between them. The chain's CDR3 is CASSAGTYQETQYF. The CDR3 DNA reads as TGTGCCAGCAGTGCTGGGACATACCAAGAGACCCAGTACTTC. The whole variable domain, remainder taken from reference TRBV2 and TRBJ2-5, is EPEVTQTPSHQVTQMGQEVILRCVPISNHLYFYWYRQILGQKVEFLVSFYNNEISEKSEIFDDQFSVERPDGSNFTLKIRSTKLEDSAMYFCASSAGTYQETQYFGPGTRLLVL.

This chain uses TRBV7-9 with TRBJ1-4; TRBD1 might be the D (5 bases). The CDR3 sequence is 15 residues long. In germline, CDR1 is SEHNR, CDR2 FQNEAQ (reference sequence). The ends were cut back, 1 base at V and 4 bases at J, with 10 bases in the middle. CDR3 coding DNA: TGTGCCAGCAGCTTAGGACAGATCTTTAATGAAAAACTGTTTTTT. Protein product: CASSLGQIFNEKLFF.

The chain is built from TRBV28 and TRBJ1-5, with D possibly matching TRBD1 (6 bases). Trimming took off 5 bases at V and 3 bases at J, with 17 bases between the two ends. This CDR3 is 16 amino acids long. Germline assignment: CDR1 MDHEN and CDR2 SYDVKM. In nucleotides, the CDR3 is TGTGCCAGCAGTCTCGCGGGGGAGGGGGTCAATCAGCCCCAGCATTTT. Translating it yields CASSLAGEGVNQPQHF.

The chain carries TRBV4-1 and TRBJ2-7; TRBD2 is a possible D gene (5 bases). The CDR3 contains 16 residues. Trimming cost V 0 bases and J 2 bases, with 14 bases left between them. Per germline, CDR1 MGHRA and CDR2 YSYEKL. In nucleotides, the CDR3 is TGCGCCAGCAGCCAAGATCGATCGGGGTCGCCCTACGAGCAGTACTTC. This encodes CASSQDRSGSPYEQYF.

The chain combines TRBV30 with TRBJ1-1, with TRBD1 matching 10 bases. This CDR3 contains 18 residues. V gave up 2 bases and J gave up 1 base; unmatched junction bases: 13. The germline CDR1 and CDR2 sequences are GTSNPN and SVGIG (reference sequence). The CDR3 sequence is CAWSRPPGQGFRNTEAFF. In nucleotides, the CDR3 is TGTGCCTGGAGTAGGCCACCGGGACAGGGGTTCCGGAACACTGAAGCTTTCTTT.

The V and J genes are TRBV29-1 and TRBJ1-2, with 8 positions matching TRBD1. The CDR3 spans 13 residues. The germline V gene has CDR1 SQVTM and CDR2 ANQGSEA. Germline trimming cut 5 bases from V and 6 bases from J; bases unmatched to any gene: 8. DNA for the CDR3: TGCAGCGTTACGGACAGGGTAAGGGATGGCTACACCTTC. Translation: CSVTDRVRDGYTF.

This chain links TRBV5-4 with TRBJ2-7; D tentatively reads TRBD1 or TRBD2 (5 bases each). This CDR3 is 14 amino acids long. From germline, CDR1 is SGHNT and CDR2 YYREEE (reference sequence). Trimming stripped 3 bases from V and 5 bases from J, with 15 bases between. CDR3 in amino acids: CASSSLGTLDEQYF. CDR3 nucleotides: TGTGCCAGCAGCTCACTCGGGACGCTAGACGAGCAGTACTTC.

The chain links TRBV11-2 to TRBJ1-1; unclear D gene. The germline V gene encodes CDR1 SGHAT and CDR2 FQNNGV. V was shortened by 5 bases and J by 0 bases, with 7 bases between the two germline ends. This CDR3 has 13 amino acids. CDR3 protein: CASSVHLNTEAFF. CDR3 DNA: TGTGCCAGCAGCGTACACTTGAACACTGAAGCTTTCTTT.

This chain uses TRBV7-2 with TRBJ2-6; D uncertain. This CDR3 has 16 amino acids. CDR1 is SGHTA and CDR2 is FQGNSA in the germline V gene. V gave up 5 bases and J gave up 0 bases, with 11 bases separating them. DNA of the CDR3: TGTGCCAGCAGCGCCGGGTGGAGCTCTGGGGCCAACGTCCTGACTTTC. Translated, it gives CASSAGWSSGANVLTF.

The J gene is TRBJ1-6, the V gene TRBV7-2; 7 bases are a match to TRBD1. V shed 5 bases, J shed 6 bases, and the junction held 7 bases outside the gene matches. Germline-derived CDR1 and CDR2 are SGHTA and FQGNSA. This CDR3 region has 15 residues. CDR3 sequence: CASSKVQGVNSPLHF. The CDR3 DNA is TGTGCCAGCAGCAAAGTCCAGGGGGTTAATTCACCCCTCCACTTT.

The gene calls are TRBV7-8 and TRBJ2-1; 10 bases are a match to TRBD2. In germline, CDR1 is SGHVS, CDR2 FQNEAQ. V trimming: 5 bases; J trimming: 7 bases; junction bases outside the gene matches: 8. The CDR3 has 15 amino acids. The CDR3 loop reads CASSHERGGRNEQFF. The DNA of the CDR3 is TGTGCCAGCAGCCATGAGCGGGGGGGTCGGAATGAGCAGTTCTTC.

This clone appeared a single time. The chain has TRBV5-1 and TRBJ1-4, with D maybe TRBD1 (6 bases). The CDR3 is 13 amino acids. V lost 4 bases to trimming and J lost 7 bases, with 11 bases between them. CDR1 and CDR2 from the germline V gene are SGHRS and YFSETQ. Written as DNA, the CDR3 is TGCGCCAGCAGCGTGACAGGAGGTGAAAAACTGTTTTTT. This gives the protein CASSVTGGEKLFF.

The rearrangement links TRBV25-1 to TRBJ1-2; TRBD1 is a possible D gene (5 bases). This CDR3 contains 16 residues. The germline V gene has CDR1 MGHDK and CDR2 SYGVNS. V was pared by 1 base and J by 1 base, with 13 bases between. CDR3 sequence reads: CASSESSGPFNYGYTF. CDR3 DNA sequence: TGTGCCAGCAGTGAATCTTCGGGGCCCTTTAACTATGGCTACACCTTC.

This chain uses TRBV19 with TRBJ1-2; no clear D. Trimming removed 7 bases at V and 4 bases at J, with 16 bases between. Germline-derived CDR1 and CDR2 are LNHDA and SQIVND (reference sequence). This CDR3 contains 14 residues. In nucleotides, the CDR3 is TGTGCCAGTAAGATCGAGGCAGGCCTCTATGGCTACACCTTC. It yields the protein CASKIEAGLYGYTF.

V usage is TRBV30 and J usage is TRBJ1-4; 7 nucleotides line up with TRBD1. The CDR3 totals 15 residues. Trimming cost V 3 bases and J 5 bases; bases outside gene matches: 9. The V gene's germline CDR1 is GTSNPN and CDR2 SVGIG (reference sequence). The CDR3, as DNA: TGTGCCTGGAGGGGGAGACAGGGACCAAATGAAAAACTGTTTTTT. Translating gives CAWRGRQGPNEKLFF. The full variable domain, its missing parts supplied by reference TRBV30 and TRBJ1-4, is SQTIHQWPATLVQPVGSPLSLECTVEGTSNPNLYWYRQAAGRGLQLLFYSVGIGQISSEVPQNLSASRPQDRQFILSSKKLLLSDSGFYLCAWRGRQGPNEKLFFGSGTQLSVL.

V usage is TRBV19 and J usage is TRBJ2-5; weak D call: TRBD2 (5 bases). Trimming removed 1 base from V and 4 bases from J, with 7 bases in between. This CDR3 spans 13 amino acids. From germline, CDR1 is LNHDA and CDR2 SQIVND (reference sequence). The CDR3 loop reads CASSIAAGETQYF. The CDR3 DNA is TGTGCCAGTAGTATAGCGGCGGGAGAGACCCAGTACTTC.

As regards this clone: The same CDR3 also results from other DNA sequences found in this sample. The chain recombines TRBV27 with TRBJ1-5; D is uncertain. Germline V gene data show CDR1 as MNHEY and CDR2 as SMNVEV (reference sequence). CDR3 size: 13 residues. V lost 6 bases and J 0 bases, leaving 6 bases between the germline ends. CDR3 DNA: TGTGCCAGCAGCTCTTATAGCAATCAGCCCCAGCATTTT. Its protein is CASSSYSNQPQHF.

This chain joins TRBV11-2 and TRBJ2-5; 7 bases fit TRBD2. From germline, CDR1 is SGHAT and CDR2 FQNNGV. The CDR3 has 12 residues. Losses at the gene ends were 5 bases for V and 9 bases for J; bases not matched to a gene: 6. The CDR3: CASSLNGLAQYF. The CDR3, as DNA: TGTGCCAGCAGCCTGAATGGACTAGCCCAGTACTTC.

This clone showed up just once. This chain links TRBV27 with TRBJ2-7, with D hard to call. The CDR3 extends over 13 amino acids. Germline CDR1 and CDR2: MNHEY and SMNVEV (reference sequence). Between the trimmed V and J ends, which lost 5 bases and 0 bases, there was a span of 8 bases. The CDR3 region is CASSPLSSYEQYF. In DNA form, the CDR3 reads TGTGCCAGCAGTCCCCTTAGCTCCTACGAGCAGTACTTC.

The V call is TRBV9, the J call TRBJ2-7; maybe TRBD1 (6 bases). V shed 3 bases and J shed 1 base, with 8 bases lying between them. This CDR3 comprises 13 residues. Germline V gene data show CDR1 as SGDLS and CDR2 as YYNGEE. CDR3 DNA: TGTGCCAGCAGCGGCGGACAGTCCTACGAGCAGTACTTC. It codes for CASSGGQSYEQYF.